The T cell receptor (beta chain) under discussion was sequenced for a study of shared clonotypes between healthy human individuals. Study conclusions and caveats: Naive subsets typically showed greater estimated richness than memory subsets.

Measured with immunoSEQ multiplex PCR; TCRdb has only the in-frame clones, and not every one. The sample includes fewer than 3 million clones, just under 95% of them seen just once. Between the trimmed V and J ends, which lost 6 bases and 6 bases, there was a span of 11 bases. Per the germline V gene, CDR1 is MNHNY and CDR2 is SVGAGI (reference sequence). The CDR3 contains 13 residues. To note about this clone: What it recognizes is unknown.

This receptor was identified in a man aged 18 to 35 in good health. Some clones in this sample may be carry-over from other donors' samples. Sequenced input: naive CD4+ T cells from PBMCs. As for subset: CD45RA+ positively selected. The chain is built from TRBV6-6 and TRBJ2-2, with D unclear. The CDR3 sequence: CASSPGRAGELFF. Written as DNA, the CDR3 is TGTGCCAGCAGCCCGGGTCGAGCCGGGGAGCTGTTTTTT.